The 8 T cell receptor beta chains below come from one sample, sequenced in a study of shared clonotypes between healthy human individuals. Data came from immunoSEQ multiplex PCR; TCRdb stores just in-frame clones and leaves some out. The repertoire has some 2,400,000 clones, approximately 95% of them found once; the top ten carry 0.1% to 0.15%. The material sequenced was naive CD4+ T cells sorted from blood. Sample subset: CD45RA+ positively selected. Every receptor here comes from a man between 18 and 35 years old in good health.

The gene calls are TRBV4-2 and TRBJ1-4; D possibly corresponds to TRBD1 (5 bases). The CDR3 is 14 residues long. V lost 11 bases and J 7 bases, leaving 20 bases between the germline ends. The germline V gene encodes CDR1 LGHNA and CDR2 YNFKEQ. The CDR3 coding sequence is TGTGCCCATGGTAGGGAGGGGCGACTTGAAAAACTGTTTTTT. Translated, it gives CAHGREGRLEKLFF.

This rearrangement joins TRBV7-9 to TRBJ2-2, with D possibly being TRBD2 (5 bases). Germline values: CDR1 SEHNR, CDR2 FQNEAQ (reference sequence). This CDR3 comprises 15 residues. V shed 1 base and J shed 5 bases, with 11 bases lying between them. The CDR3 DNA is TGTGCCAGCAGCTTAGGAGAAGCGGAGACCGGGGAGCTGTTTTTT. The encoded protein is CASSLGEAETGELFF.

The rearrangement uses TRBV19 and TRBJ1-6; TRBD1 matches at 9 bases. Per the germline V gene, CDR1 is LNHDA and CDR2 is SQIVND (reference sequence). The V and J ends lost 3 bases and 10 bases, in that order; junction bases with no gene match: 7. CDR3 length equals 15 residues. CDR3 DNA: TGTGCCAGTAGTATGTCCCTGACAGGGGGATCACCCCTCCACTTT. Protein product: CASSMSLTGGSPLHF.

This chain uses TRBV28 with TRBJ1-1; TRBD1 is a possible D gene (5 bases). The CDR3 sequence is 15 residues long. The germline V gene encodes CDR1 MDHEN and CDR2 SYDVKM. V was clipped by 6 bases and J by 1 base, with 15 bases between them. As DNA, the CDR3 is TGTGCCAGCAGCGGGACGCCAATTACGAACACTGAAGCTTTCTTT. Translation gives CASSGTPITNTEAFF.

The chain combines TRBV15 with TRBJ1-4, with D hard to call. This CDR3 region has 14 residues. Germline V gives CDR1 LNHNV, CDR2 YYDKDF (reference sequence). Trimming removed 3 bases at V and 7 bases at J, with 12 bases between. The CDR3 here is CATSREGFGEKLFF. The CDR3 DNA sequence: TGTGCCACCAGCAGGGAGGGCTTTGGTGAAAAACTGTTTTTT.

For this clone: The sample holds other DNA sequences that translate to the same CDR3. This sequence joins TRBV6-5 and TRBJ2-7; 7 nucleotides agree with TRBD2. The CDR3 is 15 amino acids. In germline, CDR1 is MNHEY, CDR2 SVGAGI. With V trimmed by 2 bases and J by 0 bases, 4 bases remained unmatched. CDR3 sequence (DNA): TGTGCCAGCAGTTACCCGCGGGGGAGCTCCTACGAGCAGTACTTC. As protein: CASSYPRGSSYEQYF.

V usage is TRBV5-3 and J usage is TRBJ1-5, with TRBD1 matching over 7 bases. TRBV5-3 is given ORF status, its function remaining uncertain. The V gene end was trimmed by 0 bases and the J gene end by 4 bases; junction bases not matched to a gene: 13. This CDR3 comprises 18 residues. The CDR3 DNA reads as TGTGCCAGAAGCTTGGGCCCCCTCCGGGACAGCGTAAATCAGCCCCAGCATTTT. Translating it yields CARSLGPLRDSVNQPQHF.

The rearrangement links TRBV10-3 to TRBJ1-5; possible D gene TRBD1, 5 bases. The CDR3 has 15 residues. V lost 4 bases and J 2 bases, leaving 12 bases between the germline ends. From germline, CDR1 is ENHRY and CDR2 SYGVKD. CDR3 sequence reads: CAISATVLGNQPQHF. The CDR3 coding sequence is TGTGCCATCAGTGCGACAGTTTTGGGCAATCAGCCCCAGCATTTT.